A selection of T cell receptor beta chains follows, all from one sample in a study of cytomegalovirus exposure and HLA in healthy donors. The method was immunoSEQ multiplex PCR; TCRdb's version includes in-frame clones alone and lacks a portion of them. The sample records about 130,000 clones, 88% being singletons. Sequencing was performed on PBMCs. These TCRs come from a young man in good health and CMV-seronegative. Both conserved end residues are part of each CDR3. The order of the fields is V gene, J gene, D gene, clone size, CDR3 protein, CDR3 DNA. D genes are given only for firm matches. Clone size is not always given. Where it is, it says once, few, many or a class for expanded clones.

TRBV6-6	TRBJ2-1	-	-	CASSYLGQGNNEQFF	TGTGCCAGCAGTTACCTCGGCCAGGGGAACAATGAGCAGTTCTTC
TRBV2	TRBJ2-1	-	-	CASSGVSSYNEQFF	TGTGCCAGCAGTGGAGTTAGTTCCTACAATGAGCAGTTCTTC
TRBV2	TRBJ1-2	-	-	CASRLRANYGYTF	TGTGCCAGCAGGTTACGAGCTAACTATGGCTACACCTTC
TRBV11-2	TRBJ1-2	-	-	CASSFSQVNYGYTF	TGTGCCAGCAGCTTCTCACAGGTTAACTATGGCTACACCTTC
TRBV27	TRBJ2-1	TRBD1	-	CASRTGQDGYNEQFF	TGTGCCAGCAGGACGGGACAGGACGGCTACAATGAGCAGTTCTTC
TRBV11-2	TRBJ2-5	TRBD2	-	CASSLGLLTSGKETQYF	TGTGCCAGCAGCTTAGGTCTGTTGACTAGCGGTAAAGAGACCCAGTACTTC
TRBV7-9	TRBJ2-2	TRBD2	-	CASSLAAGEGTGELFF	TGTGCCAGCAGCTTAGCTGCGGGAGAGGGCACCGGGGAGCTGTTTTTT
TRBV5-1	TRBJ1-4	TRBD1	-	CASSPNMGQSEKLFF	TGCGCCAGCAGCCCGAACATGGGACAGAGTGAAAAACTGTTTTTT
TRBV27	TRBJ1-3	TRBD1	-	CASSSQGYGNTIYF	TGTGCCAGCAGTTCACAGGGGTATGGAAACACCATATATTTT
TRBV5-1	TRBJ2-7	-	-	CASSWSNGPYEQYF	TGCGCCAGCAGCTGGTCGAACGGTCCCTACGAGCAGTACTTC
TRBV18	TRBJ1-2	TRBD1	-	CASSPGQGGYYGYTF	TGTGCCAGCTCCCCAGGACAGGGGGGATACTATGGCTACACCTTC
TRBV5-1	TRBJ2-1	TRBD2	-	CASTPAGGQSNEQFF	TGCGCCAGCACACCAGCGGGAGGGCAGTCCAATGAGCAGTTCTTC
TRBV25-1	TRBJ1-2	TRBD1	-	CASSVPGQGQRGYTF	TGTGCCAGCAGTGTCCCGGGACAGGGTCAGCGGGGCTACACCTTC
TRBV23-1	TRBJ1-1	-	-	CASSWSRKQKNTEAFF	TGCGCCAGCAGTTGGTCCCGGAAACAGAAGAACACTGAAGCTTTCTTT
TRBV30	TRBJ1-4	-	-	CAWTFEGGNEKLFF	TGTGCCTGGACCTTCGAGGGGGGGAATGAAAAACTGTTTTTT
TRBV27	TRBJ2-7	TRBD2	once	CASSSREGGAYEQYF	TGTGCCAGCAGTTCTCGGGAGGGGGGGGCCTACGAGCAGTACTTC
TRBV11-2	TRBJ2-2	TRBD1	-	CASSARGGPGTGELFF	TGTGCCAGCAGCGCGAGAGGGGGCCCCGGCACCGGGGAGCTGTTTTTT
TRBV10-3	TRBJ2-1	TRBD1	once	CAISEPGTGFYNEQFF	TGTGCCATCAGTGAGCCAGGGACAGGGTTCTACAATGAGCAGTTCTTC
TRBV6-5	TRBJ2-7	-	-	CATQGGWTYEQYF	TGTGCCACCCAGGGGGGCTGGACCTACGAGCAGTACTTC
TRBV27	TRBJ1-2	TRBD1	-	CASSLGTGYGYTF	TGTGCCAGCAGTTTAGGGACAGGGTATGGCTACACCTTC
TRBV25-1	TRBJ2-5	-	-	CASSEGARETQYF	TGTGCCAGCAGTGAGGGGGCGCGAGAGACCCAGTACTTC
TRBV7-2	TRBJ1-2	-	few	CASSLGFVQGYTF	TGTGCCAGCAGCTTAGGTTTCGTACAAGGCTACACCTTC
TRBV4-1	TRBJ2-5	TRBD2	once	CASSHSQAGAGETQYF	TGCGCCAGCAGCCATTCCCAGGCGGGAGCTGGGGAGACCCAGTACTTC